This T cell receptor (beta chain) originates from a study of cytomegalovirus exposure and HLA in healthy donors. As for the study in general: Clustering assigned 70% to 90% of the 350 to 450 genotyped donors to the Caucasian-associated ancestry cluster.

PCR involved 60 Vbeta and 13 Jbeta primers. Measured with immunoSEQ multiplex PCR; TCRdb has only the in-frame clones, and not every one. The sample includes 150,000 to 200,000 clones, around 87% of them seen just once. The CDR3 has 14 residues. Germline assignment: CDR1 MRHNA and CDR2 SNTAGT. V gave up 5 bases and J gave up 4 bases; unmatched junction bases: 4. Sequenced input: PBMCs. This TCR derives from a woman younger than 30 in good health and CMV-seronegative. The rearrangement links TRBV6-4 to TRBJ2-2; 7 bases are shared with TRBD1. This CDR3 reads CASSWDSGTGELFF. CDR3 in DNA: TGTGCCAGCAGTTGGGACAGCGGCACCGGGGAGCTGTTTTTT.